These T cell receptor beta chains were read from a single sample in a study of OX40 agonist ivuxolimab in advanced cancers. Only in-frame clones appear in the TCRdb table, and some are missing; sequencing was by immunoSEQ multiplex PCR. The table lists under 60,000 clones, more than 75% of them singletons. The sample was CD4+ or CD8+ T cells sorted from blood, taken in a trial of the OX40 agonist ivuxolimab. These receptors all come from an adult with an advanced solid tumor such as melanoma, head and neck, liver or kidney cancer. Both conserved end residues are trimmed from each CDR3.

V	J	CDR3
TRBV7-6	TRBJ2-3	ASSLRIPPDTQY
TRBV4-1	TRBJ2-7	ASSPRQGSYEQY
TRBV27	TRBJ2-3	ASSSPSHRATDTQY
TRBV28	TRBJ2-7	ASSFRSGGPGFYEQY
TRBV7-2	TRBJ1-2	ASTPHRGVDGYT
TRBV7-2	TRBJ2-5	ASSLGGTLVGTQY
TRBV25-1	TRBJ2-1	ASSGLAGYNEQF
TRBV19	TRBJ1-6	ASSMSTGDNSPLH
TRBV2	TRBJ2-1	ASSGRPFNEQF
TRBV7-6	TRBJ1-1	ASSSWTENTEAF
TRBV9	TRBJ2-3	ASSAPDRATDTQY
TRBV6-5	TRBJ1-2	ASSYDSNYGYT
TRBV7-9	TRBJ1-5	ASSDSGIGNQPQH
TRBV5-5	TRBJ2-1	ASSFLLYNEQF
TRBV2	TRBJ1-1	ARRKGSDEAF
TRBV5-1	TRBJ1-1	ASSLGMKSEAF
TRBV27	TRBJ2-2	ASSFPAGELF
TRBV4-2	TRBJ2-1	ASSQDRLAGGNEQF
TRBV9	TRBJ2-2	ASSVEGWAGELF
TRBV5-1	TRBJ2-1	ASSLERTSYNEQF
TRBV7-9	TRBJ2-7	ASSPDSYLYEQY
TRBV7-6	TRBJ2-3	ASSLTGNTDTQY
TRBV14	TRBJ1-2	ASSHLSRYGYT
TRBV6-5	TRBJ2-1	ASRLYNEQF
TRBV30	TRBJ2-1	AWSVPNNEQF
TRBV29-1	TRBJ2-3	SGGQGATDTQY
TRBV7-9	TRBJ1-1	ASSLAWIEAF
TRBV19	TRBJ1-1	ARVDTNTEAF
TRBV5-1	TRBJ2-7	ASSLAGQGSDEQY
TRBV7-2	TRBJ2-1	ASSLSGASSYNEQF
TRBV19	TRBJ2-7	ASSTKKTTGGIYEQY
TRBV2	TRBJ1-4	ASSLGVGDGPFGKKLF
TRBV2	TRBJ1-6	ASKNPDRPSALH
TRBV6-5	TRBJ1-1	ASSEGFLGTEAF
TRBV5-8	TRBJ1-5	ASSFGQGSQPQH
TRBV5-4	TRBJ1-2	ASSSTRGTGNGYT
TRBV28	TRBJ2-2	ASSLLAGESWELF
TRBV9	TRBJ1-1	ASSPPGVEAF
TRBV5-5	TRBJ1-1	ASSIRPRENTEAF
TRBV4-2	TRBJ2-3	ASSPRTSGGTDTQY
TRBV27	TRBJ2-3	ASSLRAPGLVADTQY
TRBV7-2	TRBJ2-3	ASSLGEGRGSSTDTQY
TRBV27	TRBJ2-1	ASSSPSSYNEQF
TRBV6-5	TRBJ1-2	ASSYRGGYT
TRBV5-1	TRBJ1-1	ASREEVRAEAF
TRBV4-2	TRBJ2-7	ASSQAWTGSSYEQY
TRBV9	TRBJ1-2	ASRGGDEDYGYT
TRBV7-8	TRBJ2-1	ASSLPSAGGPGEQF
TRBV9	TRBJ2-3	ASSVGSGVSDTQY
TRBV13	TRBJ1-2	ASSSPPGAYGYT
TRBV6-5	TRBJ1-1	ASSYSEGKGAF
TRBV4-1	TRBJ2-7	ASSYGLYYEQY
TRBV6-5	TRBJ1-2	ASSYSGQLYGYT
TRBV6-6	TRBJ2-2	ASSYLAGNTGELF
TRBV18	TRBJ2-7	ASSNPYNGRAGYLPYEQY
TRBV7-2	TRBJ2-2	ASSLGWELF
TRBV27	TRBJ1-1	ASSLSGYPTGRDTEAF
TRBV10-3	TRBJ2-5	AISESQWAGAPPY
TRBV7-9	TRBJ2-5	ASSLRGPPGSETQY
TRBV5-1	TRBJ2-1	ASNTGAGPYNEQF